This passage covers 7 T cell receptor beta chains from one sample sequenced in a study of CD8+ T cells in alopecia areata. cDNA serving as the sequencing template came from extracted, reverse transcribed RNA. The table came from immunoSEQ multiplex PCR; TCRdb's copy has only in-frame clones and leaves some out. Among about 130,000 clones listed, around 60% were seen once. The source material was CD4+ T cells sorted from blood, sampled at week 0. The receptors here all came from a human donor with alopecia areata.

This chain links TRBV2 with TRBJ2-7; 10 nucleotides align to TRBD1. CDR1 and CDR2 (germline): SNHLY, FYNNEI. This CDR3 region has 14 residues. V shed 4 bases, J shed 0 bases, and the junction held 0 bases outside the gene matches. CDR3 sequence reads: CASSGQGASYEQYF. The CDR3 DNA reads as TGTGCCAGCAGTGGACAGGGGGCCTCCTACGAGCAGTACTTC.

The rearrangement joins TRBV27 to TRBJ2-1; 10 nucleotides align to TRBD2. The V and J ends lost 3 bases and 9 bases, in that order; junction bases with no gene match: 8. The CDR3 is 15 residues long. Germline assignment: CDR1 MNHEY and CDR2 SMNVEV (reference sequence). The CDR3 DNA reads TGTGCCAGCAGTTTTACACTAGCGGGATGGGGTGAGCAGTTCTTC. It specifies CASSFTLAGWGEQFF.

This clone was counted only a few times. This chain connects TRBV15 to TRBJ2-7; TRBD2 aligns across 7 bases. V shed 4 bases and J 3 bases; nucleotides not matched to a gene: 9. The CDR3 consists of 15 residues. Germline V lookup: CDR1 LNHNV, CDR2 YYDKDF (reference sequence). The CDR3 DNA follows: TGTGCCACCAGCAAGGGGCCGGGAGGAGGCTACGAGCAGTACTTC. This translates into CATSKGPGGGYEQYF.

CDR3 in amino acids: CASSLGLRETQYF. The CDR3 DNA follows: TGTGCCAGCAGTTTGGGGCTTAGGGAGACCCAGTACTTC. The rearrangement joins TRBV27 to TRBJ2-5, with D maybe TRBD1 (5 bases). The germline V and J ends were trimmed by 3 bases and 5 bases, with 10 bases remaining between them. CDR3 length equals 13 residues. Per germline, CDR1 MNHEY and CDR2 SMNVEV (reference sequence).

The rearrangement joins TRBV7-2 to TRBJ2-1, with D perhaps matching TRBD2 (6 bases). V was pared by 6 bases and J by 7 bases, with 22 bases between. The CDR3 is made up of 16 amino acids. Germline lookup yields CDR1 SGHTA and CDR2 FQGNSA. CDR3 loop: CASRSPGSKIRNEQFF. The CDR3 DNA reads TGTGCCAGCAGATCTCCCGGGAGTAAGATTAGAAATGAGCAGTTCTTC.

Only a few counts were recorded for this clone. The chain carries TRBV7-9 and TRBJ2-2; 11 positions match TRBD2. The germline V gene encodes CDR1 SEHNR and CDR2 FQNEAQ (reference sequence). Trimming at V came to 6 bases and at J to 1 base, leaving 4 bases not matched to a gene. The CDR3 has 16 residues. Here the CDR3 reads CASSVLAGGNTGELFF. The DNA of the CDR3 is TGTGCCAGCAGTGTCCTAGCGGGAGGGAACACCGGGGAGCTGTTTTTT.

V is TRBV12-5 and J is TRBJ2-3; D is unclear. The CDR3 is 12 amino acids. With 5 bases removed from V and 1 base from J, the gap between germline ends came to 4 bases. Germline V gene lookup returns CDR1 LGHNT and CDR2 FRNRAP. The CDR3 DNA is TGTGCTAGTGGTAGAGGCACAGATACGCAGTATTTT. Amino acid sequence: CASGRGTDTQYF.